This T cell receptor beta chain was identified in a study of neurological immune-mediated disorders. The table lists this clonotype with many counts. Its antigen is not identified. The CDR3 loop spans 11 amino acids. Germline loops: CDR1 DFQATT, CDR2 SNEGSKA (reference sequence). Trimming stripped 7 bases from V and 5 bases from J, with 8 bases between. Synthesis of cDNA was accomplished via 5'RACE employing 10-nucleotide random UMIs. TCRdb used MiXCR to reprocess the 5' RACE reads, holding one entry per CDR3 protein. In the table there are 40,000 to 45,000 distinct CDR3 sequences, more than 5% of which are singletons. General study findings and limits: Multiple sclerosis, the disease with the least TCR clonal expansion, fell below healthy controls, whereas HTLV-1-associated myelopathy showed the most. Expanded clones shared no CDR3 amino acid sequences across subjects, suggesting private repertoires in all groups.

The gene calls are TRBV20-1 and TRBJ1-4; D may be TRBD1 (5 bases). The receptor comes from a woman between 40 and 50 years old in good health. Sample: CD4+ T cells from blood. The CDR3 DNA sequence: TGCAGTGTATCAGGGAATGAAAAACTGTTTTTT. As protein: CSVSGNEKLFF.